This entry features one T cell receptor (beta chain) sequence. This specimen comes from a study of blood T cell repertoires in COVID-19. Original processing notes: For nucleated cells, counts were estimated from reference gene primer amplification. Profiling relied on immunoSEQ multiplex PCR, and the TCRdb table lists in-frame clones only, not all of them. V and J calls plus clone size are reproduced from that table; the DNA served to infer D and trimming. The sample has fewer than 250,000 clones; 65% to 85% are singletons. The V segment lost 4 bases and the J segment 6 bases; nucleotides outside the gene matches: 9. This CDR3 comprises 14 residues. The germline V gene has CDR1 SGDLS and CDR2 YYNGEE.

The chain carries TRBV9 and TRBJ1-1, with 7 positions matching TRBD1. The TCR originated in a woman between 25 and 40 years old who had been exposed to COVID-19. The sample consisted of PBMCs or T cells enriched from blood (not recorded which). The CDR3: CASSTGTARAEAFF. The CDR3 region has the DNA TGTGCCAGCAGCACCGGGACAGCTAGGGCTGAAGCTTTCTTT.